This T cell receptor beta chain was documented in a study of cytomegalovirus exposure and HLA in healthy donors. Study-wide context: Among about 179 million T cells, an earlier analysis found approximately 110 million unique TCR beta sequences.

This clone was counted only a few times. What it binds is unknown. Notes on the study in general: Sequencing likely produced, as an artifact, a cluster of highly shared sequence variants.

It was with 60 Vbeta and 13 Jbeta primers that the PCR ran. The repertoire was sequenced with immunoSEQ multiplex PCR; TCRdb's copy has only in-frame clones and lacks some. Among more than 85,000 clones listed, 13% to 15% were seen once. V lost 0 bases and J 1 base, leaving 4 bases between the germline ends. The germline gives CDR1 MNHEY, CDR2 SVGAGI. The CDR3 is 13 amino acids. The J gene is TRBJ2-7, the V gene TRBV6-5; no reliable D call. This receptor was obtained from a female donor in good health and CMV-seronegative. Sample: PBMCs. CDR3 region: CASSYSRSYEQYF. The CDR3 nucleotides are TGTGCCAGCAGTTACTCGCGGTCCTACGAGCAGTACTTC.